The next 16 T cell receptor beta chains were all read from a single sample in a study of cytomegalovirus exposure and HLA in healthy donors. Primers: 60 Vbeta forward and 13 Jbeta reverse. The method was immunoSEQ multiplex PCR; TCRdb's version includes in-frame clones alone and lacks a portion of them. In the table there are 210,000 or so clones, about four fifths of which are singletons. Sequenced sample: PBMCs. These receptors came from a woman aged 50 to 60 in good health and CMV-seropositive.

This clone was found a few times. The chain employs TRBV29-1 and TRBJ2-1, with 7 bases identical to TRBD2. From germline, CDR1 is SQVTM and CDR2 ANQGSEA. This CDR3 spans 14 amino acids. Trimming took 4 bases from V and 12 from J; bases not matched to a gene: 15. The CDR3 spells CSVAKDSGGWVQFF. The CDR3 nucleotides are TGCAGCGTTGCTAAAGATTCGGGGGGTTGGGTGCAGTTCTTC.

The chain combines TRBV5-1 with TRBJ2-5; 10 bases fit TRBD2. Losses at the gene ends were 0 bases for V and 2 bases for J; bases not matched to a gene: 7. Looked up from germline, CDR1 is SGHRS and CDR2 is YFSETQ. The CDR3 covers 17 residues. CDR3 sequence: CASSLGASGGTQETQYF. The CDR3 bases are TGCGCCAGCAGCTTGGGGGCTAGCGGGGGCACACAAGAGACCCAGTACTTC. Full variable domain (remainder filled in from reference TRBV5-1 and TRBJ2-5): KAGVTQTPRYLIKTRGQQVTLSCSPISGHRSVSWYQQTPGQGLQFLFEYFSETQRNKGNFPGRFSGRQFSNSRSEMNVSTLELGDSALYLCASSLGASGGTQETQYFGPGTRLLVL.

This chain uses TRBV6-5 with TRBJ1-4, with D hard to call. The CDR3 sequence is 15 residues long. Germline CDR1 and CDR2: MNHEY and SVGAGI. With 10 bases removed from V and 7 bases from J, the gap between germline ends came to 22 bases. CDR3 coding DNA: TGTGCCACCTCCCCCTTAGGGAGCGCGGGTGAAAAACTGTTTTTT. This sequence encodes CATSPLGSAGEKLFF.

The CDR3 region is CASSPRLTDNEQFF. CDR3 nucleotide sequence: TGCGCCAGCAGCCCAAGACTTACCGACAATGAGCAGTTCTTC. This chain uses TRBV4-1 with TRBJ2-1; D is unresolved. The CDR3 is 14 amino acids. V lost 4 bases to trimming and J lost 5 bases, with 12 bases between them. The V gene's germline CDR1 is MGHRA and CDR2 YSYEKL.

The gene calls are TRBV13 and TRBJ2-7, with 7 nucleotides matching TRBD2. This CDR3 is 14 amino acids long. Germline CDR1 is PRHDT and CDR2 is FYEKMQ (reference sequence). Losses at the gene ends were 5 bases for V and 4 bases for J; bases not matched to a gene: 8. Written as DNA, the CDR3 is TGTGCCAGCAGCCCAACTAGCGCGGTTTACGAGCAGTACTTC. It codes for CASSPTSAVYEQYF.

In this sample, this clone turned up many times. The chain couples TRBV29-1 to TRBJ1-1, with 7 positions matching TRBD1. In germline, CDR1 is SQVTM, CDR2 ANQGSEA. Trimming removed 8 bases from V and 3 bases from J; junction bases left unmatched: 6. This CDR3 comprises 12 residues. DNA of the CDR3: TGCAGCTTCCGACAGGGCGACACTGAAGCTTTCTTT. Encoded protein: CSFRQGDTEAFF.

This chain connects TRBV5-1 to TRBJ2-7; D might be TRBD2 (5 bases). Germline loops: CDR1 SGHRS, CDR2 YFSETQ. CDR3 length: 13 amino acids. The V end was cut by 2 bases, the J end by 3 bases, with 9 bases between. CDR3 sequence reads: CASSLDGGYEQYF. The DNA of the CDR3 is TGCGCCAGCAGCTTAGACGGAGGCTACGAGCAGTACTTC.

This clone appeared a single time. The genes are TRBV18 and TRBJ1-3, with no clear D. CDR1 is KGHSH, CDR2 LQKENI, per germline. This CDR3 is 14 amino acids long. Trimming left V 1 base short and J 0 bases short, with 4 bases between. In DNA form, the CDR3 reads TGTGCCAGCTCACCACAGAGCTCTGGAAACACCATATATTTT. It translates to CASSPQSSGNTIYF.

The chain carries TRBV7-9 and TRBJ2-3; 8 bases are shared with TRBD1. This CDR3 comprises 15 residues. Germline CDR1 and CDR2: SEHNR and FQNEAQ (reference sequence). With 1 base clipped from V and 2 bases from J, the junction kept 2 bases outside the gene matches. CDR3 sequence: CASSLGTGPTDTQYF. CDR3 coding DNA: TGTGCCAGCAGCTTAGGGACAGGGCCCACAGATACGCAGTATTTT.

The chain is built from TRBV19 and TRBJ1-1; tentative D call: TRBD1 (5 bases). The CDR3 is 12 amino acids. The germline V gene encodes CDR1 LNHDA and CDR2 SQIVND (reference sequence). Trimming stripped 9 bases from V and 3 bases from J, with 11 bases between. The CDR3 DNA sequence: TGTGCCAGCCGGGGGGGTCACACTGAAGCTTTCTTT. This codes for CASRGGHTEAFF. The whole variable domain, filled in from reference TRBV19 and TRBJ1-1, reads DGGITQSPKYLFRKEGQNVTLSCEQNLNHDAMYWYRQDPGQGLRLIYYSQIVNDFQKGDIAEGYSVSREKKESFPLTVTSAQKNPTAFYLCASRGGHTEAFFGQGTRLTVV.

This sequence joins TRBV29-1 and TRBJ1-2, with TRBD1 matching over 7 bases. The CDR3 is made up of 11 amino acids. Trimming at V came to 5 bases and at J to 6 bases, leaving 3 bases not matched to a gene. The germline CDR1 and CDR2 sequences are SQVTM and ANQGSEA. Written as DNA, the CDR3 is TGCAGCGTTCGTGGACAGGATGGCTACACCTTC. The encoded protein is CSVRGQDGYTF.

This chain links TRBV5-1 with TRBJ1-4; D remains ambiguous. V shed 0 bases and J shed 3 bases, with 6 bases lying between them. This CDR3 is 14 amino acids long. From germline, CDR1 is SGHRS and CDR2 YFSETQ. CDR3 region: CASSLGHSNEKLFF. The DNA for the CDR3 is TGCGCCAGCAGCTTGGGACACTCTAATGAAAAACTGTTTTTT.

V usage is TRBV25-1 and J usage is TRBJ2-1, with D possibly matching TRBD1 (6 bases). CDR3 length: 13 amino acids. Trimming cost V 2 bases and J 5 bases, with 7 bases left between them. Germline V lookup: CDR1 MGHDK, CDR2 SYGVNS. The CDR3 loop reads CASSEHRDNEQFF. The CDR3 DNA follows: TGTGCCAGCAGTGAACACAGGGACAATGAGCAGTTCTTC.

The chain couples TRBV2 to TRBJ1-3, with 9 nucleotides matching TRBD1. Germline CDR1 is SNHLY and CDR2 is FYNNEI. CDR3 length equals 17 residues. After removal of 6 bases from V and 1 base from J, the junction contained 10 bases not matched to a gene. The CDR3 DNA is TGTGCCAGCAGCCGTCAACCCGGGACAGGGTCTGGAAACACCATATATTTT. It is translated as CASSRQPGTGSGNTIYF.

This clone was found a few times. This rearrangement joins TRBV4-3 to TRBJ1-3; 9 bases map to TRBD1. Trimming took 0 bases from V and 2 from J; bases not matched to a gene: 17. The CDR3 loop spans 21 amino acids. Looked up from germline, CDR1 is LGHNA and CDR2 is YSLEER. CDR3 protein: CASSQEPYRGQTESPGNTIYF. As DNA, the CDR3 is TGCGCCAGCAGCCAAGAACCGTACAGGGGGCAGACTGAGAGCCCTGGAAACACCATATATTTT.

The chain recombines TRBV30 with TRBJ1-6, with D hard to call. V was clipped by 0 bases and J by 10 bases, with 16 bases between them. This CDR3 has 15 residues. Germline CDR1 and CDR2: GTSNPN and SVGIG (reference sequence). The CDR3 bases are TGTGCCTGGAGTGTATCAGGCCGGGGTGACTCACCCCTCCACTTT. Its translation is CAWSVSGRGDSPLHF.